This T cell receptor beta chain derives from a study of cytomegalovirus exposure and HLA in healthy donors (TCRdb year 2017). Background for the entire study: An earlier analysis of approximately 640 of the donors reported more than 250 Gb of sequence data and 117 million unique TCR beta sequences from about 200 million T cells. An early release covering 500 to 750 HLA-typed donors comprised 300 to 350 gigabases of sequencing data and around 86 million unique TCR sequences. Both class I and class II loci were covered by HLA typing, at four-digit resolution. Among over 350 genotyped donors of the cohort, an average of approximately 230,000 unique TCR beta nucleotide sequences were sequenced per donor, around a sixth of them non-productive. To study patterns of TCR occurrence, a later analysis re-analyzed previously published TCR beta repertoires from 550 to 800 donors and added high-resolution HLA genotyping. The T cell repertoires of 666 subjects were profiled by immunosequencing and related to cytomegalovirus serostatus. In an earlier analysis of 587 of the donors, high-throughput TCR beta sequencing was used to judge whether each TCR beta V gene segment behaved as functional or pseudogenic. Rather than using new phenotypic data, the later analysis identified candidate immune exposures from TCR beta sequences and from how often those sequences occurred across donors. Donor age, sex, ethnicity and CMV serostatus were compiled alongside the repertoire data. Genome-wide SNP genotypes for about 55% of the 666 donors were used in a later genetic analysis, which treated that subset as a discovery cohort. Among the roughly 380 genotyped donors, more than 70% belonged to the genetic ancestry cluster associated with self-reported Caucasian donors. Typing coverage differed by locus: A, B, C, DRB1 and DQB1 were typed in about 629-640 donors, DQA1 in 522, DPA1 in nearly 610, and DPB1 in about 450. The study aimed to test whether signatures of past pathogen exposure could be identified by cataloging public T cell receptors. Every repertoire in the discovery cohort had been generated on one and the same sequencing platform. In addition to the first cohort of 666 subjects, a separate validation cohort of approximately 130 different subjects was used. Because of strong linkage in the cohort, roughly five DR-DQ haplotypes were treated as single units for association and clustering. High-throughput TCR immunosequencing, statistical association of individual TCRs with disease status, and machine learning were combined to predict cytomegalovirus infection status. The study at large found these results: Assigning TCR associations to individual alleles was difficult when HLA alleles, especially DR and DQ, strongly co-occurred. A later analysis found that TCR association rates varied across HLA loci, with DRB1 alleles showing the most associated TCRs and HLA-C alleles the fewest. In vitro tests confirmed that a few of the cytomegalovirus-associated TCR beta chains recognize cytomegalovirus antigens. A cluster of highly shared sequence variants was judged likely to be a technical artifact of the sequencing pipeline. Compared with equally common non-associated chains, HLA-associated TCR beta chains in a later analysis were more clonally expanded and had lower generation probabilities. HLA typing was unavailable for some donors at each locus, so association tests used only the typed subset. Some IMGT-functional V segments, including TRBV6-2 and TRBV6-3, could not be distinguished by the 87-base-pair reads and were therefore excluded. Across donors, most TCR sequences were observed very rarely, whereas some public TCRs were present in many individuals. In the study, 164 TCR beta chains were listed as associated with cytomegalovirus. A further reported finding was that TCR beta sequences accurately predicted the HLA-A and HLA-B alleles for most subjects in the first cohort. Because counts were too low, roughly 18 rarely observed V segments, including chromosome 9 orphons, were left out of the earlier analysis of 587 of the donors. A later analysis reported that several top co-occurrence clusters appeared linked to parvovirus B19, influenza, CMV and Epstein-Barr virus. The only immune exposure information available for the cohort was CMV serostatus. In a later genetic analysis, fewer N-insertions in productive TCRs were reported among donors in an Asian-associated ancestry cluster than the roughly 700-donor mean. A later genetic analysis associated a missense DCLRE1C variant with V-gene and J-gene trimming of TCR beta chains, and an independent cohort replicated the association. This cohort had only TCR beta chains sequenced, and the lack of alpha or paired-chain data limited which features could be detected. It was suggested by the authors that the approach could potentially be generalized to other disease states and immunological phenotypes. Cytomegalovirus status was reported to be diagnosed by the classifier with high specificity and sensitivity in both the original and validation cohorts. In a later analysis, most CMV-associated TCR beta chains were found to appear HLA-restricted, with HLA associations seemingly driven largely by CMV exposure. Linkage disequilibrium might explain the correlated functional status among segregating V segments, but an unknown experimental factor could not be ruled out. In an earlier analysis of fewer than 700 of the donors, most TCR beta V segments appeared in productive rearrangements about 90% or about 30% of the time, broadly matching IMGT annotations. The presence/absence analyses assumed that sequencing depth was roughly uniform across donors, and that assumption may not be true. A later analysis associated 16,951 TCR beta sequences with specific HLA alleles at a false discovery rate of 0.05.

In regard to this clone: Its antigen is currently not known. No base quality values were provided; no much bigger clone lies one nucleotide off.

Receptor libraries were prepared by the immunoSEQ multiplex PCR assay. For the multiplex PCR, a mixture combining 60 forward primers for TCR Vbeta segments and 13 reverse primers for TCR Jbeta segments was used. The CDR3 region of rearranged TCR beta genes was amplified from genomic DNA by a multiplex PCR assay. On the Illumina HiSeq System, the amplified TCR beta libraries were sequenced as 87-base-pair reads. On the authors' methods: In a later analysis, about 80 million unique TCR beta chains were counted across the 650 to 750 repertoires, and some 10 million of these chains were shared by at least two donors. Raw reads were error-corrected and collapsed into unique sequences with a nearest-neighbor algorithm that merged closely related sequences to remove PCR and sequencing errors. Alignment of CDR3 sequences to IMGT reference sequences was used to assign V, D and J gene segments. For a sequence to be retained, a match of at least six nucleotides to both a V gene segment and a J gene segment was required. A rearrangement was called productive if the CDR3 had no stop codons and remained in frame with V and J, and every other rearrangement was called non-productive. CDR3 was defined according to IMGT convention as the region running from the second conserved V-encoded cysteine to the conserved J-encoded phenylalanine. The earlier analysis of about 610 of the donors excluded any sequence lacking an unambiguous match to a single V gene segment. An earlier analysis of a few hundred of the donors called V segments functional above 56.7% productive rearrangements and segregating when the between-donor standard deviation exceeded 5%. To diagnose cytomegalovirus status from the catalog of TCR beta chain sequences, a statistical classification framework was built. In a later analysis, V and J genes were assigned by comparing TCR nucleotide sequences against IMGT/GENE-DB human TR gene sequences. A later analysis assigned CDR3 sequences and most-parsimonious VDJ recombination scenarios with the TCRdist pipeline. In a later analysis, every TCR beta chain was defined by the combination of its CDR3 amino acid sequence and its V-gene family, and reads without a unique V-gene family were dropped. As a way to deal with suspected cross-contamination and a sequencing artifact, a later analysis dropped nearly 600 nucleotide sequences that were highly shared and had low generation probability. In a later analysis, a clonal expansion index was calculated for each public chain from normalized within-repertoire ranks of inferred template counts. A later analysis computed generation probabilities with a VDJ recombination model fitted to out-of-frame rearrangements, and checked the results against IGoR. A later analysis scored TCR-TCR, TCR-HLA and TCR-CMV co-occurrence with hypergeometric tests, applying a repertoire-size bias correction to TCR pairs. False discovery rates were estimated in a later analysis by permuting HLA or CMV assignments 20 times. A later analysis grouped co-occurring TCRs with DBSCAN, adding TCRdist sequence similarity when clustering within HLA-allele-positive subsets. For co-occurrence clustering, repertoires with fewer than 30,000 or more than 120,000 public chains were excluded, along with roughly 5 repertoires with anomalous nucleotide sharing. TCRdb stores this immuneACCESS table with in-frame sequences only. Part of the clones is absent; in the studies checked, under half of the shortfall reflects unresolved V genes, and no reason is known for the rest. The V and J calls and the clone size are those of that table, but D and trimming were determined from the DNA. This sample holds about 160,000 clones; about 80% were observed only once. Roughly 1.3% of the sample is held by the ten biggest clonotypes.

The cohort consisted of 600 to 750 healthy bone marrow donors. All cohort members were sampled while nominally healthy, although unrecorded immune exposures were likely present. The donor was CMV seronegative and belonged to the group of 350 to 400 seronegative cohort members. A peripheral blood sample was provided by each donor, and peripheral blood mononuclear cells were used for TCR beta sequencing. The Qiagen DNeasy Blood Extraction Kit was used to extract genomic DNA from the blood cell samples. Trimming costs V 3 bases and J 11 bases, and their ends lie 19 bases apart. The CDR1 and CDR2 encoded by the germline V gene (reference sequence) are GTSNPN and SVGIG. The CDR3 has 13 amino acids, counting the end cysteine and phenylalanine. Of all the DNA, just the CDR3 is kept, 39 bases in frame from base 1.

This clonotype was obtained from a man between 25 and 39 years old in good health and CMV-seronegative. This receptor chain uses TRBV30 and TRBJ1-1; TRBD1 is possibly the D segment (6 matching bases). Material for sequencing was PBMCs. The nucleotide sequence is given as TGTGCCTGGAGCGAGGACAGTACGACATGGGCTTTCTTT. Translated, this gives CAWSEDSTTWAFF. Reference TRBV30 and TRBJ1-1 proteins supply the regions before and after the CDR3; the full variable domain is: SQTIHQWPATLVQPVGSPLSLECTVEGTSNPNLYWYRQAAGRGLQLLFYSVGIGQISSEVPQNLSASRPQDRQFILSSKKLLLSDSGFYLCAWSEDSTTWAFFGQGTRLTVV.